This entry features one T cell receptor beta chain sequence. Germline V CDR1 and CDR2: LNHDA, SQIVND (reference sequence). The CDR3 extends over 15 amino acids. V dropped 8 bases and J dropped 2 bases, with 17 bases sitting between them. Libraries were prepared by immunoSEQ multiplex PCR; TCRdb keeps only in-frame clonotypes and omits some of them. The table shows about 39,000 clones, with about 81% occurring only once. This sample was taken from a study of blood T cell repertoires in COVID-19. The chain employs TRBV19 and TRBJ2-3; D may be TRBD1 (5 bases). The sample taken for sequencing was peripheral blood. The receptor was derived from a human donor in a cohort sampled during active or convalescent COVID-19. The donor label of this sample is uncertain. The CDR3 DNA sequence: TGTGCCAGTTCACCCAACACAGGAATCACAGATACGCAGTATTTT. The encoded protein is CASSPNTGITDTQYF.